One sample yielded the 26 T cell receptor beta chains listed below, sequenced in a study of cytomegalovirus exposure and HLA in healthy donors. The primer mix had 60 Vbeta and 13 Jbeta primers. Repertoires were generated with immunoSEQ multiplex PCR, while TCRdb's copy carries only in-frame clones and drops some. Of some 85,000 clones detected, less than 85% appear once; the ten largest clones hold 2.4%. Sequenced: PBMCs. These receptor sequences come from a woman aged 45-65 years in good health and CMV-seronegative.

The rearrangement joins TRBV7-9 to TRBJ2-3; 9 bases line up with TRBD1. J gave up 4 bases and V 5 bases, and 10 bases lay outside the gene matches. CDR1 SEHNR and CDR2 FQNEAQ come from the germline V gene (reference sequence). This CDR3 contains 16 residues. As DNA, the CDR3 is TGTGCCAGCAGCACCGCCGGGACAGGGTCATCAGATACGCAGTATTTT. It yields the protein CASSTAGTGSSDTQYF.

The J gene is TRBJ1-1, the V gene TRBV5-1, with 8 positions matching TRBD1. The germline gives CDR1 SGHRS, CDR2 YFSETQ. The trim removed 2 bases at V and 4 bases at J, leaving 7 bases unmatched. The CDR3 loop spans 15 amino acids. The chain's CDR3 is CASSLGQGRPTEAFF. The CDR3 DNA reads TGCGCCAGCAGCTTAGGACAGGGAAGACCCACTGAAGCTTTCTTT.

This clone has only a few counts. This chain uses TRBV28 with TRBJ2-5; 11 nucleotides agree with TRBD2. The germline CDR1 and CDR2 sequences are MDHEN and SYDVKM. The CDR3 covers 14 residues. The V and J ends lost 5 bases and 5 bases, in that order; junction bases with no gene match: 4. CDR3 in DNA: TGTGCCAGCAGTCTTAGCGGGAGGGGGGAGACCCAGTACTTC. This encodes CASSLSGRGETQYF.

The chain carries TRBV29-1 and TRBJ2-5; D is ambiguous. The end of the DNA fits TRBJ2-7 better, so the J call may be wrong. This CDR3 comprises 11 residues. Germline values: CDR1 SQVTM, CDR2 ANQGSEA. This chain's CDR3 is CSGRSDYEQYF. CDR3 bases: TGCAGCGGTAGGAGCGACTACGAGCAGTACTTC.

The chain is built from TRBV27 and TRBJ2-1, with 12 bases fitting TRBD2. V was pared by 5 bases and J by 5 bases, with 4 bases of the junction left unmatched. Looked up from germline, CDR1 is MNHEY and CDR2 is SMNVEV (reference sequence). This CDR3 has 15 residues. The CDR3 reads CASSPRTSGNNEQFF. DNA for the CDR3: TGTGCCAGCAGTCCAAGGACTAGCGGGAACAATGAGCAGTTCTTC.

The CDR3 spells CASRTLAGGPDTGELFF. The CDR3 DNA sequence: TGTGCCAGCAGAACCCTAGCGGGGGGGCCGGACACCGGGGAGCTGTTTTTT. The chain has TRBV5-6 and TRBJ2-2; 12 bases line up with TRBD2. With V trimmed by 5 bases and J by 3 bases, 8 bases remained unmatched. The CDR3 has 17 residues. From germline, CDR1 is SGHDT and CDR2 YYEEEE.

The rearrangement joins TRBV5-1 to TRBJ1-1; D is uncertain. Deletions cut 4 bases from V and 6 bases from J, with 16 bases between. CDR1 is SGHRS and CDR2 is YFSETQ in the germline V gene. The length of the CDR3 is 14 residues. For the CDR3, the DNA is TGCGCCAGCAGCCTTCGACCGGGAGCACCTGAAGCTTTCTTT. Translated: CASSLRPGAPEAFF.

The V gene is TRBV6-5, the J gene TRBJ1-5, with 7 bases fitting TRBD1. V dropped 5 bases and J dropped 3; count of bases not matched to a gene: 4. Germline V gene lookup returns CDR1 MNHEY and CDR2 SVGAGI. The CDR3 covers 14 residues. The DNA of the CDR3 is TGTGCCAGCAGTGAAGACAGGGACAATCAGCCCCAGCATTTT. Residues: CASSEDRDNQPQHF.

The chain has TRBV5-1 and TRBJ1-4; D perhaps matches TRBD1 (5 bases). The CDR3 is 16 residues long. V was clipped by 0 bases and J by 4 bases, with 13 bases between them. Germline values: CDR1 SGHRS, CDR2 YFSETQ. The CDR3 loop reads CASSLARGQVNEKLFF. In DNA form, the CDR3 reads TGCGCCAGCAGCTTGGCTAGGGGCCAGGTTAATGAAAAACTGTTTTTT.

The rearrangement uses TRBV7-8 and TRBJ2-7, with D unclear. From germline, CDR1 is SGHVS and CDR2 FQNEAQ. V lost 0 bases and J 3 bases, leaving 6 bases between the germline ends. The CDR3 length is 13 residues. The CDR3 is CASSLAPNYEQYV. CDR3 coding DNA: TGTGCCAGCAGCTTAGCTCCAAACTACGAGCAGTACGTC.

This clone was found once. This chain joins TRBV11-1 and TRBJ2-7, with D maybe TRBD2 (5 bases). The CDR3 loop spans 13 amino acids. The ends were cut back, 5 bases at V and 3 bases at J, with 11 bases in the middle. Germline V lookup: CDR1 SGHAT, CDR2 FQDESV (reference sequence). CDR3 loop: CASSLGEGYEQYF. CDR3 DNA sequence: TGTGCCAGCAGCCTAGGAGAGGGCTACGAGCAGTACTTC.

V and J are TRBV19 and TRBJ1-4, with unresolved D. The CDR3 contains 21 residues. Deletions cut 1 base from V and 1 base from J, with 25 bases between. Germline loops: CDR1 LNHDA, CDR2 SQIVND (reference sequence). CDR3 nucleotide sequence: TGTGCCAGTAGTATAGTTGAGTTTTTCAGCGGGTCTAAACTAACTAATGAAAAACTGTTTTTT. Its protein is CASSIVEFFSGSKLTNEKLFF.

The chain recombines TRBV6-6 with TRBJ2-2, with D unresolved. V lost 2 bases and J lost 1, with 5 bases in between. The CDR3 runs 14 residues. Looked up from germline, CDR1 is MNHNY and CDR2 is SVGAGI (reference sequence). The CDR3, as DNA: TGTGCCAGCAGTTACATCGGGAACACCGGGGAGCTGTTTTTT. Its translation is CASSYIGNTGELFF.

A word on this clone: The identical CDR3 is also encoded by other nucleotide sequences in the sample. The chain has TRBV4-1 and TRBJ1-5; D possibly corresponds to TRBD1 (5 bases). V lost 1 base and J lost 6, with 10 bases in between. This CDR3 is 14 amino acids long. Germline V gene sequence: CDR1 MGHRA, CDR2 YSYEKL. In nucleotides, the CDR3 is TGCGCCAGCAGCCAAGGGGGCGGGGGTCAGCCCCAGCATTTT. Translating it yields CASSQGGGGQPQHF.

This clone turned up a few times. V usage is TRBV20-1 and J usage is TRBJ2-1; D gene uncertain. The V gene's germline CDR1 is DFQATT and CDR2 SNEGSKA (reference sequence). V was clipped by 8 bases and J by 9 bases, with 14 bases between them. The CDR3 is 11 residues long. CDR3 DNA sequence: TGCAGTCCCACTCGAGATGCTGAGCAGTTCTTC. Protein sequence: CSPTRDAEQFF.

The genes are TRBV28 and TRBJ2-7; D might be TRBD2 (5 bases). The V and J ends lost 5 bases and 1 base respectively, with 18 bases between them. The V gene's germline CDR1 is MDHEN and CDR2 SYDVKM. The CDR3 sequence is 16 residues long. The DNA of the CDR3 is TGTGCCAGCAGTCGTGGGTTCGGGGTTCCTTCCTACGAGCAGTACTTC. Translated: CASSRGFGVPSYEQYF.

This chain links TRBV7-8 with TRBJ1-5, with D maybe TRBD1 (5 bases). The CDR3 loop spans 17 amino acids. Per the germline V gene, CDR1 is SGHVS and CDR2 is FQNEAQ. V shed 4 bases and J shed 2 bases, with 18 bases lying between them. The CDR3 DNA reads TGTGCCAGCAGCTCCCGGGAGGGGATAACGGGCAATCAGCCCCAGCATTTT. Its translation is CASSSREGITGNQPQHF.

This clone was observed a single time. The junction and the germline gene differ at one end; a read error may be behind it. This chain uses TRBV7-7 with TRBJ2-2; D perhaps matches TRBD1 (5 bases). The germline CDR1 and CDR2 sequences are SSHAT and FNYEAQ (reference sequence). The CDR3 extends over 13 amino acids. The CDR3 sequence: CASSLNGARELFF. CDR3 DNA sequence: TGTGCTAGCAGCTTAAATGGGGCCCGGGAGCTGTTTTTT. Using reference TRBV7-7 and TRBJ2-2 for the parts outside the CDR3, the full variable domain is GAGVSQSPRYKVTKRGQDVTLRCDPISSHATLYWYQQALGQGPEFLTYFNYEAQPDKSGLPSDRFSAERPEGSISTLTIQRTEQRDSAMYRCASSLNGARELFFGEGSRLTVL.

This chain connects TRBV28 to TRBJ2-7; D is perhaps TRBD1 (5 bases). V was shortened by 10 bases and J by 2 bases, with 27 bases between the two germline ends. CDR1 MDHEN and CDR2 SYDVKM come from the germline V gene. The CDR3 length is 17 residues. CDR3 sequence reads: CATTDLDRITTAYEQYF. CDR3 coding DNA: TGTGCCACCACCGATCTAGACAGAATAACCACCGCCTACGAGCAGTACTTC.

The V gene is TRBV28, the J gene TRBJ2-7; 8 nucleotides line up with TRBD1. This CDR3 spans 14 amino acids. Germline V lookup: CDR1 MDHEN, CDR2 SYDVKM. V shed 2 bases, J shed 6 bases, and the junction held 6 bases outside the gene matches. The CDR3 sequence is CASSLRTGMTEQYV. The CDR3 bases are TGTGCCAGCAGTTTAAGGACAGGGATGACCGAGCAGTACGTC.

Notes on this clone: The CDR3 carries no conserved terminal phenylalanine or tryptophan, so it likely arises from a read error. No DNA is shown, since the ends of the CDR3 on it are uncertain; the CDR3 is the one TCRdb lists. The gene calls are TRBV11-1 and TRBJ1-1; the listed D gene, TRBD1, was not tested against the DNA. Counting both end residues, the CDR3 totals 13 amino acids. In germline, CDR1 is SGHAT, CDR2 FQDESV (reference sequence). The CDR3 region is CASTMSDRGSLSI.

V usage is TRBV25-1 and J usage is TRBJ2-7; 10 nucleotides agree with TRBD2. The length of the CDR3 is 15 residues. Germline assignment: CDR1 MGHDK and CDR2 SYGVNS. J was trimmed by 4 bases and V by 4 bases; bases with no gene match: 7. CDR3: CASSGWTSGEYEQYF. CDR3 coding DNA: TGTGCCAGCAGTGGTTGGACTAGCGGAGAATACGAGCAGTACTTC.

This chain uses TRBV7-9 with TRBJ1-4; no reliable D call. Germline values: CDR1 SEHNR, CDR2 FQNEAQ (reference sequence). The CDR3 is made up of 16 amino acids. V lost 7 bases and J lost 0, with 15 bases in between. CDR3 bases: TGTGCCAGCACCAAGAACAGACTACCAACTAATGAAAAACTGTTTTTT. This gives the protein CASTKNRLPTNEKLFF.

The chain uses TRBV7-9 and TRBJ2-3, with D possibly matching TRBD1 (6 bases). Looked up from germline, CDR1 is SEHNR and CDR2 is FQNEAQ (reference sequence). The CDR3 is 18 residues long. V was cut by 4 bases and J by 0 bases, with 20 bases left in between. CDR3 DNA sequence: TGTGCCAGCAGCTCAGGTGGGGGCGAGATTTTTAGCACAGATACGCAGTATTTT. Its translation: CASSSGGGEIFSTDTQYF. Variable domain in full (rest from reference TRBV7-9 and TRBJ2-3): DTGVSQNPRHKITKRGQNVTFRCDPISEHNRLYWYRQTLGQGPEFLTYFQNEAQLEKSRLLSDRFSAERPKGSFSTLEIQRTEQGDSAMYLCASSSGGGEIFSTDTQYFGPGTRLTVL.

This clone was counted once. The chain joins TRBV29-1 to TRBJ1-2; the match to TRBD1 covers 10 bases. V lost 3 bases, J lost 4 bases, and 14 bases stayed unmatched. CDR3 size: 17 residues. Germline-derived CDR1 and CDR2 are SQVTM and ANQGSEA. The CDR3 nucleotides read TGCAGCGTTGACCTCGGGTCTGGGACAGGGGTCGGCTATGGCTACACCTTC. Protein: CSVDLGSGTGVGYGYTF.

The rearrangement uses TRBV25-1 and TRBJ1-6; TRBD1 is a possible D gene (5 bases). CDR3 length equals 13 residues. CDR1 and CDR2 (germline): MGHDK, SYGVNS. V lost 4 bases, J lost 9 bases, and 10 bases lay in between. The CDR3 nucleotides read TGTGCCAGCAGTGGGGGGACTCCTTCACCCCTCCACTTT. Translated: CASSGGTPSPLHF.